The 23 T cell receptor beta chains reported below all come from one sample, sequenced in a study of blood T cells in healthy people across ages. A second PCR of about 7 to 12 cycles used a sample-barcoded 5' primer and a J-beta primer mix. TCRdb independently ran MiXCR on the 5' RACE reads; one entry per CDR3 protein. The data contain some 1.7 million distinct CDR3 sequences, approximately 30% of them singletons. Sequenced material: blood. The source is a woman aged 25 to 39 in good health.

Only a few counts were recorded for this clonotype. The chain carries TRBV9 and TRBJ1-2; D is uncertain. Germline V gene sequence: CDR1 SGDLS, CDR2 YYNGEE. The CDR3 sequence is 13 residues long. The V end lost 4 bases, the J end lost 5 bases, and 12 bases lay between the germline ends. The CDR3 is CASSKEEGYGYTF. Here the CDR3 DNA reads TGTGCCAGCAGCAAAGAGGAGGGATATGGCTACACCTTC.

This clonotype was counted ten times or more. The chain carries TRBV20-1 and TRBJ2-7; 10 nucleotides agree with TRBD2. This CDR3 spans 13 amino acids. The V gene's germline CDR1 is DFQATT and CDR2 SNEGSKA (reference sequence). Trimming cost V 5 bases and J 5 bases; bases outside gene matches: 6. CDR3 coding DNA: TGCAGTGCTTACGGGACTAGCGCCAACGAGCAGTACTTC. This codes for CSAYGTSANEQYF.

The CDR3 is CASRFLDTQYF. The CDR3 region has the DNA TGTGCCAGCCGCTTCTTGGATACGCAGTATTTT. The rearrangement links TRBV27 to TRBJ2-3; D is unresolved. The CDR3 covers 11 residues. Germline V gene data show CDR1 as MNHEY and CDR2 as SMNVEV (reference sequence). The germline V and J ends were trimmed by 8 bases and 6 bases, with 9 bases remaining between them.

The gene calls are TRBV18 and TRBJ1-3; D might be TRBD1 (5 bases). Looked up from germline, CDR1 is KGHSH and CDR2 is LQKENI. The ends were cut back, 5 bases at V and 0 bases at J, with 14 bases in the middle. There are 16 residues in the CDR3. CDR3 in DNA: TGTGCCAGCTCAACGGGACGAAAAAGCTCTGGAAACACCATATATTTT. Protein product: CASSTGRKSSGNTIYF. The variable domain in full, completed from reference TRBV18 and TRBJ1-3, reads NAGVMQNPRHLVRRRGQEARLRCSPMKGHSHVYWYRQLPEEGLKFMVYLQKENIIDESGMPKERFSAEFPKEGPSILRIQQVVRGDSAAYFCASSTGRKSSGNTIYFGEGSWLTVV.

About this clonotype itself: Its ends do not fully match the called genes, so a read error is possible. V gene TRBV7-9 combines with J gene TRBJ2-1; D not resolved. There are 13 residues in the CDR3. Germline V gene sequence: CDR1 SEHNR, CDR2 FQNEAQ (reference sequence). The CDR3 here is CASSLDSYNGQFF. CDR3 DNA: TGTGCCAGCAGCTTAGACAGCTACAATGGGCAGTTCTTC.

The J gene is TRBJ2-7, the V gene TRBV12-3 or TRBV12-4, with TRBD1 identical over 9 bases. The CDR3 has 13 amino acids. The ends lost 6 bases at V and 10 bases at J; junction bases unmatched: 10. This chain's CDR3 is CASRGTGREAQYF. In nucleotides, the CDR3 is TGTGCCAGCAGGGGGACAGGGCGCGAGGCCCAGTACTTC.

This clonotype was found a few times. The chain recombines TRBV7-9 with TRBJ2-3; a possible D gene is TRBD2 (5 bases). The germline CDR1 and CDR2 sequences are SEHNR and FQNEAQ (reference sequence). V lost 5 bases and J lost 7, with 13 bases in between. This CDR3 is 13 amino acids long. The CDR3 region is CASSLGLTNTQYF. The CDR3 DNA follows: TGTGCCAGCAGCCTAGGACTGACAAATACGCAGTATTTT.

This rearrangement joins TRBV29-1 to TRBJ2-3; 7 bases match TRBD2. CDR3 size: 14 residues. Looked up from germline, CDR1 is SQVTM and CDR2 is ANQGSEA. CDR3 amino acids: CGAPREGAGDTQYF. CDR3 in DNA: TGCGGCGCTCCAAGGGAGGGAGCGGGGGATACGCAGTATTTT.

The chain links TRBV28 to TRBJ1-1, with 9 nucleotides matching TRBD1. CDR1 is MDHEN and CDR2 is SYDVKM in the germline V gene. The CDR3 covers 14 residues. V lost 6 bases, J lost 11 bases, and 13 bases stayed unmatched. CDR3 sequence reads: CASSTGGAFGSAFF. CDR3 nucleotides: TGTGCCAGCAGCACAGGGGGCGCCTTTGGGAGCGCTTTCTTT.

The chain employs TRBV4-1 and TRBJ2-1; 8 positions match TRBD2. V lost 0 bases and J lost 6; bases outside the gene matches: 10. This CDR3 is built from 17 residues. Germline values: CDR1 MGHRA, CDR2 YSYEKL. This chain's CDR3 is CASSQDRKREPRNEQFF. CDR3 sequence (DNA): TGCGCCAGCAGCCAAGATCGTAAGCGGGAGCCACGCAATGAGCAGTTCTTC.

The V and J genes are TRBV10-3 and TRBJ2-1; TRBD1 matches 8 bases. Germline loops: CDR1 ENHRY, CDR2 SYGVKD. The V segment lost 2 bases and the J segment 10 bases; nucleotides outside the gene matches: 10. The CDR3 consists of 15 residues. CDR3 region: CAISEGGQVSYEQFF. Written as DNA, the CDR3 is TGTGCCATCAGTGAGGGGGGACAGGTCTCCTACGAGCAGTTCTTC.

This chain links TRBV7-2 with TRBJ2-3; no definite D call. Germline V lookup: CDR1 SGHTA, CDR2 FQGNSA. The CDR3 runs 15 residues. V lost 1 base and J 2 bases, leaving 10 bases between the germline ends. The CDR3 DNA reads TGTGCCAGCAGCTTAGACCGGGCGGCCACAGATACGCAGTATTTT. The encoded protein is CASSLDRAATDTQYF.

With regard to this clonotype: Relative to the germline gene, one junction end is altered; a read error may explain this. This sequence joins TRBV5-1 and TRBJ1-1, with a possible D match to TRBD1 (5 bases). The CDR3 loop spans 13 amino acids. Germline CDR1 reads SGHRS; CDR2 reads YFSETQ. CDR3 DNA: TGCACCAGCAGCTTTCGGACATCCTCCGAAGCTTTCTTT. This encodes CTSSFRTSSEAFF.

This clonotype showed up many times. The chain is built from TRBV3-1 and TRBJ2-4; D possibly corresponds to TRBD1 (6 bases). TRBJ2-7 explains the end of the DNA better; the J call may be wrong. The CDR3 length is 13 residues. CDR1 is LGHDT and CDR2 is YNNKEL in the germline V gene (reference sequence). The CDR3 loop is CASSRAGVAEQYF. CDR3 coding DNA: TGTGCCAGCAGCCGAGCAGGGGTTGCCGAGCAGTACTTC.

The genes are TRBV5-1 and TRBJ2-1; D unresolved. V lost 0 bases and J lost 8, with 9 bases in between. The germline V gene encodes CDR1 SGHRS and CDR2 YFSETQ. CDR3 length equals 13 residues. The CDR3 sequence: CASSLVGRDEQFF. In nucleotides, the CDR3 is TGCGCCAGCAGCTTGGTAGGACGCGATGAGCAGTTCTTC.

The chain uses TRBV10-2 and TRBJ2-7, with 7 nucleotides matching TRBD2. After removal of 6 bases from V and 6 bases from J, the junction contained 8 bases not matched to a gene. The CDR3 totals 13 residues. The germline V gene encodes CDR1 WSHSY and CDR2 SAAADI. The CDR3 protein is CASSAYGGGEQYF. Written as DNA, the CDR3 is TGCGCCAGCAGCGCCTATGGGGGGGGCGAGCAGTACTTC.

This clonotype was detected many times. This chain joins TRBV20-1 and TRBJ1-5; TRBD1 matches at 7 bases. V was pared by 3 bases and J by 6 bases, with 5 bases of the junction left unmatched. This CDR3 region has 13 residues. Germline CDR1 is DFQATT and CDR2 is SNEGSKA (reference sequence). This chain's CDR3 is CSASRRGVQPQHF. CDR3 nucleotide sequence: TGCAGTGCTAGTCGCAGGGGGGTTCAGCCCCAGCATTTT.

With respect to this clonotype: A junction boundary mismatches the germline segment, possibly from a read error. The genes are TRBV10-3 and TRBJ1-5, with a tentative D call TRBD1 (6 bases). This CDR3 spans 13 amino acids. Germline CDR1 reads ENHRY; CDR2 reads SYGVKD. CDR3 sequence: CAIRTGANRPQHF. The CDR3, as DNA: TGTGCCATCAGGACAGGAGCCAATCGGCCCCAGCATTTT.

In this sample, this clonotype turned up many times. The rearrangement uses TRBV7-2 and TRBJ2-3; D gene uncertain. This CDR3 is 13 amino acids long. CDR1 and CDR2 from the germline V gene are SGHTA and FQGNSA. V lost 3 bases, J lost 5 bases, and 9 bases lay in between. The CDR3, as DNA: TGTGCCAGCAGCTTTGGTTCGGAAGATACGCAGTATTTT. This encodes CASSFGSEDTQYF. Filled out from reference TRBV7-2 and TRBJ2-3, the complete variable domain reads GAGVSQSPSNKVTEKGKDVELRCDPISGHTALYWYRQSLGQGLEFLIYFQGNSAPDKSGLPSDRFSAERTGGSVSTLTIQRTQQEDSAVYLCASSFGSEDTQYFGPGTRLTVL.

CDR3 sequence (DNA): TGTGCCAGCAGCTTAGGGACTAGTCGTACCGATGAGCAGTTCTTC. Amino acids: CASSLGTSRTDEQFF. This rearrangement joins TRBV5-5 to TRBJ2-1, with TRBD2 identical over 8 bases. The CDR3 length is 15 residues. Germline V gene data show CDR1 as SGHKS and CDR2 as YYEKEE (reference sequence). V trimming: 2 bases; J trimming: 8 bases; junction bases outside the gene matches: 9.

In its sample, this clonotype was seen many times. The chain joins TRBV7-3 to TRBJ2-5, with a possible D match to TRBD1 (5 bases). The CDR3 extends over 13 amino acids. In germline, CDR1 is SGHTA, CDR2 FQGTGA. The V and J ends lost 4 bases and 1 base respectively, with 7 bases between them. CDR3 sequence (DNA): TGTGCCAGCAGCTCCGACAGCCAAGAGACCCAGTACTTC. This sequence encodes CASSSDSQETQYF.

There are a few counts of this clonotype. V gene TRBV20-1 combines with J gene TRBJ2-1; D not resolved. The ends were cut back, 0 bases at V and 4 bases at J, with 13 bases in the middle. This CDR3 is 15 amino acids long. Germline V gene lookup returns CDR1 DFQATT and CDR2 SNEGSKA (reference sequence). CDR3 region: CSARDGNTEYNEQFF. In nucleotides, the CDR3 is TGCAGTGCTAGAGATGGCAACACCGAATACAATGAGCAGTTCTTC.

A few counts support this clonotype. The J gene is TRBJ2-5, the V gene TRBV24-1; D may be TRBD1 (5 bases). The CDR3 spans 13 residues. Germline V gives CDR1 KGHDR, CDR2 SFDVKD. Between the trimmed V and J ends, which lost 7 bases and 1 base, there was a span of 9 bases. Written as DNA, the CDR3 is TGTGCCACCAGAGGGGATATCCAAGAGACCCAGTACTTC. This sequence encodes CATRGDIQETQYF.